One and the same sample provided the 30 T cell receptor beta chains below, sequenced in a study of human T cells and chemical hapten exposure. Time point indicated: pre-sensitization, week 0. Documented treatment: therapeutic diphenylcyclopropenone sensitization with weekly scalp DPC. TCRdb reprocessed the RACE reads via MiXCR and lists one record per CDR3 protein. The sample shows around 250,000 distinct CDR3 sequences, over 8% of them seen only once. This material consisted of whole blood, taken in connection with sensitization to the hapten diphenylcyclopropenone (DPC). The receptors derive from a woman between 40 and 50 years old with alopecia areata. Some clones in this sample may be carry-over from other donors' samples.

The V and J genes are TRBV29-1 and TRBJ1-6, with 9 positions matching TRBD1. The CDR3 spans 13 residues. V trimming: 5 bases; J trimming: 5 bases; junction bases outside the gene matches: 1. Germline CDR1 is SQVTM and CDR2 is ANQGSEA. Here the CDR3 DNA reads TGCAGCGTTAGGACAGGGGATAATTCACCCCTCCACTTT. This sequence encodes CSVRTGDNSPLHF.

The chain employs TRBV14 and TRBJ2-7; TRBD2 matches 7 bases. The CDR3 is 13 amino acids. CDR1 and CDR2 from the germline V gene are SGHDN and FVKESK. V lost 3 bases to trimming and J lost 2 bases; unmatched junction nucleotides: 1. In DNA, the CDR3 is TGTGCCAGCAGCCACCGGGGGGCCTACGAGCAGTACTTC. This encodes CASSHRGAYEQYF.

This clonotype came up a few times. The chain joins TRBV20-1 to TRBJ2-1; 13 bases align to TRBD2. After removal of 3 bases from V and 6 bases from J, the junction contained 8 bases not matched to a gene. CDR3 length: 16 amino acids. CDR1 is DFQATT and CDR2 is SNEGSKA in the germline V gene (reference sequence). CDR3 amino acids: CSARFRGTSGTNEQFF. Here the CDR3 DNA reads TGCAGTGCTAGGTTTAGGGGGACTAGCGGGACCAATGAGCAGTTCTTC.

This clonotype was detected many times. The chain's CDR3 is CASSRGQGGIQYF. The CDR3 region has the DNA TGTGCCAGCAGTCGGGGTCAGGGAGGCATTCAGTACTTC. The V gene is TRBV6-5, the J gene TRBJ2-4; a possible D gene is TRBD2 (6 bases). Germline V gene sequence: CDR1 MNHEY, CDR2 SVGAGI. CDR3 length: 13 residues. Trimming took 5 bases from V and 9 from J, leaving 14 bases between them.

There are many counts of this clonotype. This chain connects TRBV2 to TRBJ2-3; the D gene is possibly TRBD2 (6 bases). CDR3 size: 12 residues. The V gene's germline CDR1 is SNHLY and CDR2 FYNNEI. Trimming stripped 4 bases from V and 6 bases from J, with 8 bases between. The CDR3 region is CASSVRGDTQYF. CDR3 DNA sequence: TGTGCCAGCAGTGTACGGGGGGATACGCAGTATTTT. Complete variable domain (other parts from reference TRBV2 and TRBJ2-3): EPEVTQTPSHQVTQMGQEVILRCVPISNHLYFYWYRQILGQKVEFLVSFYNNEISEKSEIFDDQFSVERPDGSNFTLKIRSTKLEDSAMYFCASSVRGDTQYFGPGTRLTVL.

This clonotype was observed many times. The chain uses TRBV20-1 and TRBJ2-5; the D gene is possibly TRBD2 (5 bases). Germline-derived CDR1 and CDR2 are DFQATT and SNEGSKA (reference sequence). This CDR3 region has 12 residues. V gave up 6 bases and J gave up 5 bases, with 13 bases separating them. CDR3 bases: TGCAGTGCCGCGGGCTTAGGCGAGACCCAGTACTTC. Protein: CSAAGLGETQYF.

This clonotype was recorded a few times. The genes are TRBV3-1 and TRBJ1-5; D uncertain. The CDR3 runs 12 residues. The germline CDR1 and CDR2 sequences are LGHDT and YNNKEL (reference sequence). Trimming stripped 1 base from V and 5 bases from J, with 3 bases between. The CDR3 coding sequence is TGTGCCAGCAGCCAAGGCCATCAGCCCCAGCATTTT. It is translated as CASSQGHQPQHF. The whole variable domain, filled in from reference TRBV3-1 and TRBJ1-5, reads DTAVSQTPKYLVTQMGNDKSIKCEQNLGHDTMYWYKQDSKKFLKIMFSYNNKELIINETVPNRFSPKSPDKAHLNLHINSLELGDSAVYFCASSQGHQPQHFGDGTRLSIL.

This clonotype was counted at least ten times. The chain uses TRBV7-2 and TRBJ2-3, with D unclear. Germline assignment: CDR1 SGHTA and CDR2 FQGNSA. CDR3 size: 13 residues. The ends were cut back, 6 bases at V and 2 bases at J, with 9 bases in the middle. CDR3 nucleotides: TGTGCCAGCAGGGAGATCCACACAGATACGCAGTATTTT. Translated, it gives CASREIHTDTQYF.

V gene TRBV7-2 combines with J gene TRBJ2-7, with D perhaps matching TRBD1 (6 bases). The CDR3 is made up of 15 amino acids. Deletions cut 5 bases from V and 2 bases from J, with 16 bases between. CDR1 is SGHTA and CDR2 is FQGNSA in the germline V gene. For the CDR3, the DNA is TGTGCCAGCAGCCCCCGGACAGCCGGTCCCTACGAGCAGTACTTC. It encodes CASSPRTAGPYEQYF.

About this clonotype itself: At one end the junction does not follow the germline gene, possibly because of a read error. The chain recombines TRBV7-3 with TRBJ1-5; 8 bases fit TRBD1. The CDR3 has 14 amino acids. From germline, CDR1 is SGHTA and CDR2 FQGTGA. The CDR3 DNA is TGTGCCAGCAGCCTGACAGGGGCCAATCAGTCCCAGCATTTT. Translating gives CASSLTGANQSQHF.

This clonotype was detected only a few times. The chain recombines TRBV10-3 with TRBJ2-7; D remains ambiguous. The germline CDR1 and CDR2 sequences are ENHRY and SYGVKD. V was shortened by 0 bases and J by 1 base, with 7 bases between the two germline ends. The CDR3 length is 14 residues. Here the CDR3 reads CAISESRGSYEQYF. The CDR3 bases are TGTGCCATCAGTGAGTCGCGCGGATCCTACGAGCAGTACTTC.

This clonotype has at least ten counts. V and J are TRBV20-1 and TRBJ2-1; TRBD2 aligns across 9 bases. With 3 bases clipped from V and 7 bases from J, the junction kept 4 bases outside the gene matches. Germline V gene lookup returns CDR1 DFQATT and CDR2 SNEGSKA (reference sequence). The CDR3 is 13 residues long. CDR3 residues: CSARRLAENEQFF. CDR3 sequence (DNA): TGCAGTGCTAGGAGACTAGCGGAAAATGAGCAGTTCTTC.

This clonotype was recorded a few times. V is TRBV4-3 and J is TRBJ1-4; a weak D match, TRBD1 (5 bases). Germline V gene sequence: CDR1 LGHNA, CDR2 YSLEER. The CDR3 length is 16 residues. The V end was cut by 0 bases, the J end by 8 bases, with 16 bases between. The CDR3 is CASSQDFTGQGEKLFF. DNA for the CDR3: TGCGCCAGCAGCCAAGATTTCACGGGCCAGGGAGAAAAACTGTTTTTT.

This clonotype was detected only a few times. This chain uses TRBV4-1 with TRBJ1-4, with 11 bases aligning to TRBD1. CDR3 length equals 18 residues. Germline lookup yields CDR1 MGHRA and CDR2 YSYEKL. The V segment lost 2 bases and the J segment 3 bases; nucleotides outside the gene matches: 8. The CDR3: CASSQSGTGGISNEKLFF. CDR3 sequence (DNA): TGCGCCAGCAGCCAATCCGGGACAGGGGGAATATCTAATGAAAAACTGTTTTTT.

This clonotype was recorded a few times. The chain links TRBV27 to TRBJ1-6; no definite D call. There are 14 residues in the CDR3. Germline-derived CDR1 and CDR2 are MNHEY and SMNVEV (reference sequence). Trimming removed 3 bases at V and 9 bases at J, with 12 bases between. CDR3 in amino acids: CASSFISGSSPLHF. The CDR3 bases are TGTGCCAGCAGTTTTATAAGTGGAAGTTCACCCCTCCACTTT.

This clonotype was picked up many times. This chain joins TRBV5-1 and TRBJ2-3; D unclear. The length of the CDR3 is 14 residues. From germline, CDR1 is SGHRS and CDR2 YFSETQ. V shed 2 bases and J shed 4 bases, with 11 bases lying between them. As DNA, the CDR3 is TGCGCCAGCAGCTTTACTGGGCCCCCAGATACGCAGTATTTT. Translation gives CASSFTGPPDTQYF.

This clonotype was recorded many times. This chain links TRBV7-2 with TRBJ1-5; TRBD1 matches 7 bases. CDR1 and CDR2 from the germline V gene are SGHTA and FQGNSA. Trimming at V came to 5 bases and at J to 2 bases, leaving 6 bases not matched to a gene. This CDR3 region has 15 residues. CDR3 protein: CASSPAGTGNQPQHF. The CDR3 DNA is TGTGCCAGCAGCCCAGCCGGGACAGGCAATCAGCCCCAGCATTTT.

V usage is TRBV27 and J usage is TRBJ2-1; 11 nucleotides match TRBD2. Trimming at V came to 6 bases and at J to 7 bases, leaving 8 bases not matched to a gene. The CDR3 loop spans 15 amino acids. The germline gives CDR1 MNHEY, CDR2 SMNVEV (reference sequence). CDR3 nucleotides: TGTGCCAGCAGACCCTCTAGCGGGAGGAGGAATGAGCAGTTCTTC. This sequence encodes CASRPSSGRRNEQFF.

The rearrangement joins TRBV12-3 or TRBV12-4 to TRBJ1-2, with no clear D. The CDR3 consists of 11 residues. V was shortened by 3 bases and J by 4 bases, with 3 bases between the two germline ends. The CDR3 spells CASSFSYGYTF. The CDR3 bases are TGTGCCAGCAGTTTCTCCTATGGCTACACCTTC.

This clonotype was seen at least ten times. The rearrangement uses TRBV7-9 and TRBJ1-1; D gene ambiguous. CDR1 and CDR2 from the germline V gene are SEHNR and FQNEAQ (reference sequence). Deletions cut 6 bases from V and 8 bases from J, with 16 bases between. CDR3 size: 13 residues. The CDR3 DNA sequence: TGTGCCAGCAGTTTGGTCGGACGCGTAGAAGCTTTCTTT. Amino acid sequence: CASSLVGRVEAFF.

This clonotype appeared many times. The rearrangement uses TRBV12-3 or TRBV12-4 and TRBJ1-5; a possible D gene is TRBD1 (5 bases). The CDR3 is 16 amino acids. V gave up 6 bases and J gave up 0 bases, with 15 bases separating them. The DNA of the CDR3 is TGTGCCAGCAGCCCCGAGGAGGGGTATAGCAATCAGCCCCAGCATTTT. Translated: CASSPEEGYSNQPQHF.

The table lists this clonotype with many counts. The V call is TRBV11-2, the J call TRBJ2-2; unclear D gene. This CDR3 is built from 13 residues. The ends were cut back, 8 bases at V and 4 bases at J, with 11 bases in the middle. CDR1 SGHAT and CDR2 FQNNGV come from the germline V gene. CDR3 in amino acids: CASGPAGTGELFF. For the CDR3, the DNA is TGTGCCAGCGGACCTGCTGGCACCGGGGAGCTGTTTTTT.

There are many counts of this clonotype. This chain links TRBV20-1 with TRBJ2-3; D is uncertain. The CDR3 is 13 residues long. Germline V CDR1 and CDR2: DFQATT, SNEGSKA (reference sequence). V was trimmed by 3 bases and J by 4 bases, leaving 11 bases between them. CDR3 region: CSARPEWSDTQYF. CDR3 nucleotides: TGCAGTGCTAGGCCGGAGTGGTCAGATACGCAGTATTTT.

This clonotype was recorded at least ten times. This chain links TRBV28 with TRBJ2-3, with 7 bases fitting TRBD1. V was clipped by 8 bases and J by 0 bases; unmatched bases: 5. The CDR3 contains 14 residues. Per germline, CDR1 MDHEN and CDR2 SYDVKM. The CDR3 is CASRGQVSTDTQYF. CDR3 nucleotides: TGTGCCAGCCGCGGACAGGTTAGCACAGATACGCAGTATTTT.

Ten or more counts support this clonotype. J is TRBJ1-6 and V is TRBV6-2 or TRBV6-3; TRBD1 matches 9 bases. CDR3 length: 15 residues. Germline assignment: CDR1 MNHEY and CDR2 SVGEGT. V lost 8 bases, J lost 7 bases, and 9 bases stayed unmatched. This chain's CDR3 is CASRSSGTGNSPLHF. The CDR3 DNA reads as TGTGCCAGCCGATCCTCCGGGACAGGGAATTCACCCCTCCACTTT.

This clonotype was picked up a small number of times. The genes are TRBV6-1 and TRBJ2-7; 10 nucleotides line up with TRBD1. The CDR3 consists of 15 residues. V lost 2 bases and J lost 2; bases outside the gene matches: 3. The germline V gene encodes CDR1 MNHNS and CDR2 SASEGT. The CDR3 spells CASSESGTGAYEQYF. The CDR3 DNA is TGTGCCAGCAGTGAATCCGGGACAGGGGCCTACGAGCAGTACTTC.

This clonotype occurred many times. This chain joins TRBV28 and TRBJ1-3, with D hard to call. The CDR3 sequence is 12 residues long. Germline V gives CDR1 MDHEN, CDR2 SYDVKM. V lost 3 bases to trimming and J lost 9 bases, with 9 bases between them. DNA for the CDR3: TGTGCCAGCAGTTTGACCCGCAGCACCATATATTTT. This sequence encodes CASSLTRSTIYF. Looking up the rest from reference TRBV28 and TRBJ1-3 gives the full variable domain: DVKVTQSSRYLVKRTGEKVFLECVQDMDHENMFWYRQDPGLGLRLIYFSYDVKMKEKGDIPEGYSVSREKKERFSLILESASTNQTSMYLCASSLTRSTIYFGEGSWLTVV.

This clonotype was seen a handful of times. The gene calls are TRBV6-5 and TRBJ2-3; D not certain. Per germline, CDR1 MNHEY and CDR2 SVGAGI. V was shortened by 3 bases and J by 4 bases, with 14 bases between the two germline ends. The CDR3 runs to 15 residues. The chain's CDR3 is CASSYSGRSADTQYF. The CDR3 bases are TGTGCCAGCAGTTATAGTGGCAGAAGCGCAGATACGCAGTATTTT.

The chain employs TRBV12-3 or TRBV12-4 and TRBJ1-3, with D perhaps TRBD1 (6 bases). V dropped 5 bases and J dropped 0 bases, with 14 bases sitting between them. CDR3 length: 16 residues. The CDR3: CASSPGGRGSGNTIYF. The CDR3 nucleotides are TGTGCCAGCAGTCCAGGAGGCAGGGGCTCTGGAAACACCATATATTTT.

This clonotype was counted many times. This rearrangement joins TRBV12-3 or TRBV12-4 to TRBJ1-2; D uncertain. CDR3 length: 13 residues. The germline V and J ends were trimmed by 3 bases and 4 bases, with 9 bases remaining between them. The CDR3 sequence: CASSLGRTYGYTF. The CDR3 DNA follows: TGTGCCAGCAGTTTGGGCAGGACCTATGGCTACACCTTC.